The entry below describes one T cell receptor (beta chain). As yet, its antigen is unknown. Clones were read by immunoSEQ multiplex PCR, and TCRdb kept only the in-frame ones, dropping some. The sample lists more than 70,000 clones, 83% occurring once. Germline CDR1 MNHEY, CDR2 SVGAGI. The CDR3 extends over 15 amino acids. Trimming took 7 bases from V and 4 from J; bases not matched to a gene: 7. This record comes from a study of lymphopenia after photon versus proton radiotherapy. Study findings and constraints: Post-nadir TCR diversity decline inversely tracked overall survival among those who died.

This chain joins TRBV6-5 and TRBJ2-1, with 10 bases aligning to TRBD2. The source is a man aged 60-69 years with pancreatic cancer. The input for sequencing was peripheral blood, taken from a patient treated with proton-based radiotherapy. CDR3 coding DNA: TGTGCCAGCATGTCTGCTAGCGGGAGTTACAATGAGCAGTTCTTC. It is translated as CASMSASGSYNEQFF.